This T cell receptor beta chain is from a study of T-cell reconstitution after alpha-beta-depleted transplantation in children. A library of TCRbeta sequences, prepared with unique molecular identifiers, was generated. TCRdb called the PCR reads again in MiXCR, with one record for every CDR3 protein. The sample includes about 160,000 distinct CDR3 sequences, more than 9.5% of them seen just once. The CDR3 sequence is 15 residues long. J lost 7 bases, V lost 2 bases, and 8 bases had no gene match. The receptor's source is a boy younger than 10 with acute myeloid leukemia, due to receive a stem cell transplant. The genes are TRBV23-1 and TRBJ2-3; 8 positions agree with TRBD1. TRBV23-1 counts as an open reading frame of uncertain function. The sample here was PBMCs, taken before TCRalphabeta/CD19-depleted stem cell transplant. The CDR3 spells CASSQRTGLGYTQYF. The CDR3 DNA reads TGCGCCAGCAGTCAAAGGACAGGGCTAGGTTATACGCAGTATTTT.